The 11 T cell receptor beta chains presented below share a single source sample, sequenced in a study of T cell repertoires in cytomegalovirus infection. TCRdb reprocessed the reads via MiXCR and lists one record per CDR3 protein. The data contain 830,000 or so distinct CDR3 sequences, 32% of them singletons. No antigen has been identified for these receptors. Specimen: cultured CD8+ T cells from PBMCs, collected from culture after CMV antigen stimulation. These receptors all come from a human donor in good health (CMV status not recorded). Some clones in this sample may be carry-over from other donors' samples.

The sample holds many counts of this clonotype. V gene TRBV7-2 combines with J gene TRBJ2-1; D assignment may be TRBD1 or TRBD2 (5 bases each). CDR1 and CDR2 from the germline V gene are SGHTA and FQGNSA. The CDR3 consists of 17 residues. V was shortened by 4 bases and J by 0 bases, with 16 bases between the two germline ends. The DNA for the CDR3 is TGTGCCAGCAGCTATCCCCGGGACGGAAGCTCCTACAATGAGCAGTTCTTC. Protein sequence: CASSYPRDGSSYNEQFF.

About this clonotype: Relative to the germline gene, one junction end is altered; a read error may explain this. The chain uses TRBV9 and TRBJ1-2, with 8 nucleotides matching TRBD1. The germline CDR1 and CDR2 sequences are SGDLS and YYNGEE. The CDR3 spans 16 residues. Here the CDR3 DNA reads TGTGCTAGCAGCGGGCAACAGGGGGAAACTAACTATGGCTACACCTTC. It codes for CASSGQQGETNYGYTF.

This clonotype was found a few times. The chain carries TRBV6-6 and TRBJ2-1; 10 bases align to TRBD1. Germline assignment: CDR1 MNHNY and CDR2 SVGAGI (reference sequence). Losses at the gene ends were 0 bases for V and 4 bases for J; bases not matched to a gene: 3. The CDR3 has 16 amino acids. As DNA, the CDR3 is TGTGCCAGCAGTTACTCGGGACAGGGGATATACAATGAGCAGTTCTTC. Translation gives CASSYSGQGIYNEQFF.

A note on this clonotype: Just one base apart from a much larger clone, this may be a read error. The gene calls are TRBV7-8 and TRBJ2-1; 7 bases fit TRBD2. In germline, CDR1 is SGHVS, CDR2 FQNEAQ. CDR3 size: 14 residues. V lost 5 bases to trimming and J lost 7 bases; unmatched junction nucleotides: 8. CDR3: CASSQGRVWNEQFF. CDR3 in DNA: TGTGCCAGCAGCCAAGGGAGGGTATGGAATGAGCAGTTCTTC. Based on the CDR3 plus reference TRBV7-8 and TRBJ2-1, the full variable domain is GAGVSQSPRYKVAKRGQDVALRCDPISGHVSLFWYQQALGQGPEFLTYFQNEAQLDKSGLPSDRFFAERPEGSVSTLKIQRTQQEDSAVYLCASSQGRVWNEQFFGPGTRLTVL.

This chain connects TRBV9 to TRBJ1-1, with 9 bases lining up with TRBD1. Germline values: CDR1 SGDLS, CDR2 YYNGEE. Trimming cost V 2 bases and J 5 bases; bases outside gene matches: 7. The CDR3 covers 15 residues. CDR3 in DNA: TGTGCCAGCAGCGTGGAGGGACAGGGTCGGACTGAAGCTTTCTTT. Protein sequence: CASSVEGQGRTEAFF.

The V call is TRBV7-9, the J call TRBJ2-5; TRBD2 aligns across 8 bases. Germline V gives CDR1 SEHNR, CDR2 FQNEAQ (reference sequence). The CDR3 length is 16 residues. The trim removed 5 bases at V and 5 bases at J, leaving 13 bases unmatched. The CDR3 here is CASSPTGRDRAETQYF. The CDR3 coding sequence is TGTGCCAGCAGCCCCACCGGGAGGGACCGGGCGGAGACCCAGTACTTC. Variable domain in full (rest from reference TRBV7-9 and TRBJ2-5): DTGVSQNPRHKITKRGQNVTFRCDPISEHNRLYWYRQTLGQGPEFLTYFQNEAQLEKSRLLSDRFSAERPKGSFSTLEIQRTEQGDSAMYLCASSPTGRDRAETQYFGPGTRLLVL.

CDR3 nucleotide sequence: TGTGCCAGCAGCCAAGATCGGGGACAGGGATACAACACCATATATTTT. Encoded protein: CASSQDRGQGYNTIYF. The chain recombines TRBV4-2 with TRBJ1-3; the match to TRBD1 covers 9 bases. Germline V lookup: CDR1 LGHNA, CDR2 YNFKEQ. CDR3 size: 16 residues. The ends lost 0 bases at V and 7 bases at J; junction bases unmatched: 7.

This clonotype was seen at least ten times. The chain links TRBV7-8 to TRBJ2-7; perhaps TRBD2 as D (6 bases). Germline V gene sequence: CDR1 SGHVS, CDR2 FQNEAQ. With 4 bases removed from V and 3 bases from J, the gap between germline ends came to 16 bases. The CDR3 spans 15 residues. This chain's CDR3 is CASSYRDSPNYEQYF. The CDR3 nucleotides are TGTGCCAGCAGCTATCGGGACTCTCCTAACTACGAGCAGTACTTC.

In regard to this clonotype: A read error may explain this, as a much larger clone is one base away. This chain joins TRBV12-3 or TRBV12-4 and TRBJ2-3; D is possibly TRBD2 (6 bases). With 3 bases removed from V and 2 bases from J, the gap between germline ends came to 15 bases. The CDR3 is made up of 16 amino acids. CDR3 coding DNA: TGTGCCAGCAGTTTTAGACTAGTGGGGGACACAGATACGCAGTATTTT. Translated, it gives CASSFRLVGDTDTQYF.

The chain employs TRBV6-8 and TRBJ1-3; 9 nucleotides line up with TRBD1. The germline V gene has CDR1 MNHGY and CDR2 SAAAGT. J gave up 10 bases and V 5 bases, and 15 bases lay outside the gene matches. The CDR3 covers 16 residues. CDR3 protein: CASSPRGDRVLFTIYF. CDR3 sequence (DNA): TGTGCCAGCAGTCCCCGGGGGGACAGGGTATTATTTACCATATATTTT.

This chain connects TRBV20-1 to TRBJ2-3, with D possibly TRBD2 on 5 matching bases. Germline V gene data show CDR1 as DFQATT and CDR2 as SNEGSKA (reference sequence). The CDR3 contains 15 residues. V was trimmed by 1 base and J by 6 bases, leaving 17 bases between them. CDR3 in amino acids: CSARGKRLPRDTQYF. The CDR3 DNA follows: TGCAGTGCTAGAGGGAAGCGGCTCCCGCGTGATACGCAGTATTTT.